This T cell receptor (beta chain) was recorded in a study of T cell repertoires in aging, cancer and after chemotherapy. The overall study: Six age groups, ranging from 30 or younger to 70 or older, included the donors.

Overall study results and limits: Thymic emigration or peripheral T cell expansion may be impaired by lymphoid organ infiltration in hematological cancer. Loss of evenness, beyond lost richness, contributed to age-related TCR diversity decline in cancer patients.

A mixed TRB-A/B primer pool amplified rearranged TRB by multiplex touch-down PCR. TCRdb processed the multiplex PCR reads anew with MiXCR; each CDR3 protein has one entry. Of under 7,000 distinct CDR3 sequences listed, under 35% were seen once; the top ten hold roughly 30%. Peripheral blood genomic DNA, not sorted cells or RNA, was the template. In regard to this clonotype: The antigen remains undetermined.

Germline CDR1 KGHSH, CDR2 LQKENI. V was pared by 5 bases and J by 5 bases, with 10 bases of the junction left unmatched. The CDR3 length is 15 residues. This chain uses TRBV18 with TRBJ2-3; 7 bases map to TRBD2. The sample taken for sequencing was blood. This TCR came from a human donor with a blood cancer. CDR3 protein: CASSTVAGRGDTQYF. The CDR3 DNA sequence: TGTGCCAGCTCAACCGTGGCGGGGAGGGGAGATACGCAGTATTTT.